The 16 T cell receptor beta chains below come from one sample, sequenced in a study of blood T cell repertoires in COVID-19. The table came from immunoSEQ multiplex PCR; TCRdb's copy has only in-frame clones and leaves some out. Of about 150,000 clones in the sample, about nine tenths were seen once. Sequencing was performed on PBMCs or T cells enriched from blood (not recorded which). The receptors were gathered from a woman in her thirties or forties who had been exposed to COVID-19.

V gene TRBV5-4 combines with J gene TRBJ2-1; TRBD2 agrees at 16 bases. There are 17 residues in the CDR3. Germline lookup yields CDR1 SGHNT and CDR2 YYREEE (reference sequence). The V segment lost 0 bases and the J segment 4 bases; nucleotides outside the gene matches: 1. The CDR3 DNA follows: TGTGCCAGCAGCTTGGGGGGACTAGCGGGAGGGTACAATGAGCAGTTCTTC. Protein product: CASSLGGLAGGYNEQFF.

The chain employs TRBV6-1 and TRBJ2-3; 10 positions agree with TRBD1. Per germline, CDR1 MNHNS and CDR2 SASEGT. Trimming cost V 3 bases and J 5 bases; bases outside gene matches: 5. The CDR3 covers 15 residues. CDR3 sequence: CASSEGTGEVDTQYF. DNA of the CDR3: TGTGCCAGCAGTGAGGGGACAGGGGAGGTAGATACGCAGTATTTT.

The rearrangement links TRBV20-1 to TRBJ1-1, with D possibly being TRBD1 (5 bases). CDR1 and CDR2 from the germline V gene are DFQATT and SNEGSKA (reference sequence). Trimming cost V 3 bases and J 3 bases, with 11 bases left between them. CDR3 size: 13 residues. This chain's CDR3 is CSASSGRDTEAFF. CDR3 sequence (DNA): TGCAGTGCTAGTTCAGGGAGGGACACTGAAGCTTTCTTT.

CDR3 amino acids: CASSQDLEGRLAGAKQDTQYF. DNA of the CDR3: TGTGCCAGCAGCCAAGATTTGGAGGGCAGACTAGCGGGGGCAAAACAAGATACGCAGTATTTT. The chain couples TRBV14 to TRBJ2-3; TRBD2 matches at 12 bases. The CDR3 consists of 21 residues. Unmatched junction bases numbered 18, after V lost 0 bases and J lost 5 bases. Germline V gene lookup returns CDR1 SGHDN and CDR2 FVKESK.

The chain carries TRBV5-1 and TRBJ2-2; D is possibly TRBD2 (5 bases). Germline V CDR1 and CDR2: SGHRS, YFSETQ. The V end was cut by 6 bases, the J end by 1 base, with 7 bases between. This CDR3 spans 13 amino acids. In nucleotides, the CDR3 is TGCGCCAGCATAGAGGGGAACACCGGGGAGCTGTTTTTT. Encoded protein: CASIEGNTGELFF.

The chain employs TRBV18 and TRBJ1-3; possible D gene TRBD1, 5 bases. The CDR3 covers 16 residues. The germline V and J ends were trimmed by 0 bases and 4 bases, with 13 bases remaining between them. In germline, CDR1 is KGHSH, CDR2 LQKENI. The CDR3 loop reads CASSPPIGVVGNTIYF. The CDR3 bases are TGTGCCAGCTCACCACCGATAGGGGTCGTCGGAAACACCATATATTTT.

The DNA of the CDR3 is TGTGCCAGCAGTTACGACAGGGGGCCCTCGGAGACCCAGTACTTC. Protein: CASSYDRGPSETQYF. The rearrangement links TRBV6-6 to TRBJ2-5; TRBD1 matches at 10 bases. V shed 2 bases and J 5 bases; nucleotides not matched to a gene: 5. Germline assignment: CDR1 MNHNY and CDR2 SVGAGI (reference sequence). This CDR3 is built from 15 residues.

CDR3 residues: CASTRGPGTGNTADTEAFF. The DNA for the CDR3 is TGCGCCAGCACGAGAGGTCCGGGAACAGGGAATACCGCGGACACTGAAGCTTTCTTT. The chain links TRBV4-1 to TRBJ1-1; D might be TRBD1 (6 bases). Germline V gives CDR1 MGHRA, CDR2 YSYEKL. There are 19 residues in the CDR3. V dropped 7 bases and J dropped 3 bases, with 30 bases sitting between them.

This chain joins TRBV28 and TRBJ2-7, with TRBD2 as a possible D gene (5 bases). The germline V and J ends were trimmed by 7 bases and 0 bases, with 10 bases remaining between them. CDR1 is MDHEN, CDR2 SYDVKM, per germline. There are 13 residues in the CDR3. CDR3 sequence (DNA): TGTGCCAGCACGGGGATTAACTCCTACGAGCAGTACTTC. This gives the protein CASTGINSYEQYF.

V is TRBV6-1 and J is TRBJ2-1; 9 nucleotides line up with TRBD2. Germline V gene data show CDR1 as MNHNS and CDR2 as SASEGT. V shed 4 bases, J shed 7 bases, and the junction held 11 bases outside the gene matches. The CDR3 covers 16 residues. CDR3 DNA sequence: TGTGCCAGCAGTGGGTCTGGCGGGGGGGCCAGGAATGAGCAGTTCTTC. Translating gives CASSGSGGGARNEQFF.

The genes are TRBV19 and TRBJ2-3, with 8 bases identical to TRBD2. The germline V gene encodes CDR1 LNHDA and CDR2 SQIVND (reference sequence). J was trimmed by 0 bases and V by 3 bases; bases with no gene match: 11. The CDR3 has 18 amino acids. The CDR3: CASSISGLVLPSTDTQYF. Here the CDR3 DNA reads TGTGCCAGTAGTATTTCGGGACTAGTCCTACCAAGCACAGATACGCAGTATTTT.

This sequence joins TRBV5-4 and TRBJ2-1; TRBD2 aligns across 14 bases. Germline CDR1 and CDR2: SGHNT and YYREEE (reference sequence). V lost 3 bases to trimming and J lost 6 bases; unmatched junction nucleotides: 11. The CDR3 sequence is 18 residues long. The CDR3 sequence is CASSSRSGLAGVRNEQFF. In DNA, the CDR3 is TGTGCCAGCAGCTCCCGATCGGGACTAGCGGGAGTACGCAATGAGCAGTTCTTC.

This chain connects TRBV19 to TRBJ1-5; D uncertain. There are 13 residues in the CDR3. V lost 4 bases, J lost 6 bases, and 10 bases lay in between. Germline V gives CDR1 LNHDA, CDR2 SQIVND (reference sequence). The CDR3 sequence: CASSTQARQPQHF. In DNA form, the CDR3 reads TGTGCCAGTAGTACCCAGGCTCGTCAGCCCCAGCATTTT.

This rearrangement joins TRBV7-6 to TRBJ2-7; TRBD1 might be the D (6 bases). V lost 5 bases and J 5 bases, leaving 10 bases between the germline ends. The germline V gene has CDR1 SGHVS and CDR2 FNYEAQ. The CDR3 has 12 amino acids. CDR3 nucleotides: TGTGCCAGCAGCCCCAGGGGACACGAGCAGTACTTC. It codes for CASSPRGHEQYF.

The V and J genes are TRBV5-1 and TRBJ2-7; a possible D gene is TRBD2 (6 bases). Germline V gene data show CDR1 as SGHRS and CDR2 as YFSETQ. This CDR3 comprises 15 residues. V was trimmed by 0 bases and J by 5 bases, leaving 15 bases between them. CDR3 amino acids: CASSLGRGNFNEQYF. The DNA of the CDR3 is TGCGCCAGCAGCTTGGGTCGGGGGAATTTTAACGAGCAGTACTTC.

The chain recombines TRBV2 with TRBJ2-2; 8 bases fit TRBD1. Germline trimming cut 6 bases from V and 7 bases from J; bases unmatched to any gene: 10. Germline-derived CDR1 and CDR2 are SNHLY and FYNNEI. The CDR3 runs 15 residues. Written as DNA, the CDR3 is TGTGCCAGCAGATCGTCAGGGGGCCTGGGCGGGGAGCTGTTTTTT. It translates to CASRSSGGLGGELFF.